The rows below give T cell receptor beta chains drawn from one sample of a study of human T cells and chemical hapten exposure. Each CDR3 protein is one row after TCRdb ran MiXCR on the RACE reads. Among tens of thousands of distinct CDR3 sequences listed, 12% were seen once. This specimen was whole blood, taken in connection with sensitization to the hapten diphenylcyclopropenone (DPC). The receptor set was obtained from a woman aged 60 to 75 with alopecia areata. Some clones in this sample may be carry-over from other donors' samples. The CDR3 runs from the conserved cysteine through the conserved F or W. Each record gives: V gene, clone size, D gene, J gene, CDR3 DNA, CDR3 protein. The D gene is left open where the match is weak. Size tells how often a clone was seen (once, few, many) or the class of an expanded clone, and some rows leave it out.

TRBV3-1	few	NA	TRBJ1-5	TGTGCCAGCAGCTTAGGCGGTCAGCCCCAGCATTTT	CASSLGGQPQHF
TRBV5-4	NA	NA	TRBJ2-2	TGTGCCAGCAGCTTCGGCGTGGAGGAGGCCGGGGAGCTGTTTTTT	CASSFGVEEAGELFF
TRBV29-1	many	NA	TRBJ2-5	TGCAGCGTTGAAGATCCAGGAGGCACCGTAGAGACCCAGTACTTC	CSVEDPGGTVETQYF
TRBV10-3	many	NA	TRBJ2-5	TGTGCCATCAGTGAAGGACGGACGCAAGAGACCCAGTACTTC	CAISEGRTQETQYF
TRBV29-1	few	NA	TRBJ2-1	TGCAGCGTCCCACCCGGAGGGATGGGAAATGAGCAGTTCTTC	CSVPPGGMGNEQFF
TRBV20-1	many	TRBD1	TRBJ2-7	TGCAGTGCTAGAACAGGGGTCCTCTCCTACGAGCAGTACTTC	CSARTGVLSYEQYF
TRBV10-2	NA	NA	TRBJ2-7	TGCGCCAGCAGTGCAGGCCACATTAGTTGGGAGCAGTACTTC	CASSAGHISWEQYF
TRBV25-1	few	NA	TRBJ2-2	TGTGCCAGCCTTCACAGGGTTGGCGGGGAGCTGTTTTTT	CASLHRVGGELFF
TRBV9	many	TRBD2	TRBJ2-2	TGTGCCAGCAGCTCAGTTGGGCAGATTCTACTAGCGGGGGTTTACACCGGGGAGCTGTTTTTT	CASSSVGQILLAGVYTGELFF
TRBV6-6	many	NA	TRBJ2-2	TGTGCCAGCGGGGTGCAGACCGGGGAGCTGTTTTTT	CASGVQTGELFF
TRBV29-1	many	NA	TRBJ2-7	TGCAGCGTTGAAGGGGCCTCCTACGAGCAGTACTTC	CSVEGASYEQYF
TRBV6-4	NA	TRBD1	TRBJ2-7	TGTGCCAGCAGTGGGCCCCGGGACAGGGGACCTACCTACGAGCAGTACTTC	CASSGPRDRGPTYEQYF
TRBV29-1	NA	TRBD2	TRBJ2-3	TGCAGCGTTGGAGCGGGGTGGGCAGATACGCAGTATTTT	CSVGAGWADTQYF
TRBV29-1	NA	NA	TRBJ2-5	TGCAGCGTTGATAGGCAGCTTCAAGAGACCCAGTACTTC	CSVDRQLQETQYF
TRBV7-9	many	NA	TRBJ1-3	TGTGCCAGCAGAATGGGTTACTCTGGAAACACCATATATTTT	CASRMGYSGNTIYF
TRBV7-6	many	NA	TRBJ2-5	TGTGCCAGCAGCTTCTCGGCACAAGAGACCCAGTACTTC	CASSFSAQETQYF
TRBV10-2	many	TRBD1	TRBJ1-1	TGCGCCAGCAGTGAGAGGACAGGCGTCATGAACACTGAAGCTTTCTTT	CASSERTGVMNTEAFF
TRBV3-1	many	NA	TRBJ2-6	TGTGCCAGCTCAGTCTCTGGGGCCAACGTCCTGACTTTC	CASSVSGANVLTF
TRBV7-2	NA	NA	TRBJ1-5	TGTGCCAGCAGTCCGACACCCAGCAATCAGCCCCAGCATTTT	CASSPTPSNQPQHF
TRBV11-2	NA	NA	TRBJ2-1	TGTGCCAGCAGCAGGGGCCCCCTTCTCGAGCAGTTCTTC	CASSRGPLLEQFF
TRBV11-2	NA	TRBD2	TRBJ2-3	TGTGCCAGCAGCTGGACTAGCGGGTTCTCAGATACGCAGTATTTT	CASSWTSGFSDTQYF
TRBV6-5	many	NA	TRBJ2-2	TGTGCCAGCAGTTACGGGGGGCAGACCGGGGAGCTGTTTTTT	CASSYGGQTGELFF
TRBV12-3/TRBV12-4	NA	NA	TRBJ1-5	TGTGCCAGCACATCAGGTAGCAATCAGCCCCAGCATTTT	CASTSGSNQPQHF
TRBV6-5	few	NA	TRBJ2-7	TGTGCCAGCAGTTATTTTCAGGGATGGCAGGCCGAGCAGTACTTC	CASSYFQGWQAEQYF
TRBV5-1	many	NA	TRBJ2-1	TGCGCCAGCAGCCCCGAGGCAGGGGTTAATGAGCAGTTCTTC	CASSPEAGVNEQFF
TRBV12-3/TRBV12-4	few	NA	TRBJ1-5	TGTGCCAGCAGTTTAAGCAGTAGCAATCAGCCCCAGCATTTT	CASSLSSSNQPQHF